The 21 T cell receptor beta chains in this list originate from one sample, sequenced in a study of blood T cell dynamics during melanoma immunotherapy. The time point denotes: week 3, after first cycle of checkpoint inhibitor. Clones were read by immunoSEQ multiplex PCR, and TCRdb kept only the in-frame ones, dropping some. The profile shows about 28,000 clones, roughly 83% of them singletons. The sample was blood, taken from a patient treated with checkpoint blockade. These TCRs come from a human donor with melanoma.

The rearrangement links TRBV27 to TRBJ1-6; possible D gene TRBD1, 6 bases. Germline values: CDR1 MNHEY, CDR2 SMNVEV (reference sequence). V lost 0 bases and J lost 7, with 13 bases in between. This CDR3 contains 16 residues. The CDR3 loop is CASSLSGGTPNSPLHF. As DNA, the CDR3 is TGTGCCAGCAGTTTATCGGGGGGGACACCCAATTCACCCCTCCACTTT.

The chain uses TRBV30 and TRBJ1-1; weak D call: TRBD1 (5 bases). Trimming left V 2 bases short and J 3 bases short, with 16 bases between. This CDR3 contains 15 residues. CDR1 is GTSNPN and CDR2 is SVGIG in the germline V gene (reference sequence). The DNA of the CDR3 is TGTGCCTGGAGTCAACCGGGACCGCAACACACTGAAGCTTTCTTT. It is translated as CAWSQPGPQHTEAFF.

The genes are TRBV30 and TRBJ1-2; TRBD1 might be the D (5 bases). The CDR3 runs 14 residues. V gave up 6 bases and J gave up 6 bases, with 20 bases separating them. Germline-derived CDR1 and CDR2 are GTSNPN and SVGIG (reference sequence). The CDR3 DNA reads TGTGCCTGCGGCAGGGAAGGGACCAGGGATGGCTACACCTTC. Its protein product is CACGREGTRDGYTF.

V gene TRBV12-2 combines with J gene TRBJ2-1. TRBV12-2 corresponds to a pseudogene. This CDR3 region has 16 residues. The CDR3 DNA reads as TGTGCAAGTCGTCCTCCAGTGGGAAGCTCCTACAATGAGCAGTTCTTC. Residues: CASRPPVGSSYNEQFF.

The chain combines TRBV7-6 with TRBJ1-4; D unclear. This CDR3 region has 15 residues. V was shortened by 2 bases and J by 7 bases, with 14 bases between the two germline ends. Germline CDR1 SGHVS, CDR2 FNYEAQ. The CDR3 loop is CASSLFDQRGEKLFF. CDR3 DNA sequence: TGTGCCAGCAGCTTATTTGATCAACGTGGTGAAAAACTGTTTTTT.

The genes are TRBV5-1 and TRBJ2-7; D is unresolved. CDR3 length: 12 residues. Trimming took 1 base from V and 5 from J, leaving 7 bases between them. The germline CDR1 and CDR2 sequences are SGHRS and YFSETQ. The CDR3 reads CASSLRSHEQYF. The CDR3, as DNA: TGCGCCAGCAGCTTGAGGAGCCACGAGCAGTACTTC.

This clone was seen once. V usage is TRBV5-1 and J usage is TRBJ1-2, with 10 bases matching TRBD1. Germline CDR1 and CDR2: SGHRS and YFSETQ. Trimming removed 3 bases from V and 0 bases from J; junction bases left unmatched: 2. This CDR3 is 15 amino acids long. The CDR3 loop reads CASSSGQGANYGYTF. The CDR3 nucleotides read TGCGCCAGCAGCTCCGGACAGGGGGCTAACTATGGCTACACCTTC. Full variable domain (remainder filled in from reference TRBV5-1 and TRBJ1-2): KAGVTQTPRYLIKTRGQQVTLSCSPISGHRSVSWYQQTPGQGLQFLFEYFSETQRNKGNFPGRFSGRQFSNSRSEMNVSTLELGDSALYLCASSSGQGANYGYTFGSGTRLTVV.

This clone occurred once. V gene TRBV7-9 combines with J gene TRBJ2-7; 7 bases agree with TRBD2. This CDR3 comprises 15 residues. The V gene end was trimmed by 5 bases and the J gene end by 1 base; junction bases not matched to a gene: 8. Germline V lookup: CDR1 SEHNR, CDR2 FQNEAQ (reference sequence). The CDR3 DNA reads TGTGCCAGCAGCCGCTTATTGGGAGGGTCCTACGAGCAGTACTTC. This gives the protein CASSRLLGGSYEQYF.

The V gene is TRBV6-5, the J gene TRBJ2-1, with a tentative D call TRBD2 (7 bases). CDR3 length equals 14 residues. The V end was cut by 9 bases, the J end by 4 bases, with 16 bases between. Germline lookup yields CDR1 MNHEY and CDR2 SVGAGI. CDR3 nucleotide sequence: TGTGCCAGGAGAGGAGGGGGGGGATACAATGAGCAGTTCTTC. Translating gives CARRGGGGYNEQFF.

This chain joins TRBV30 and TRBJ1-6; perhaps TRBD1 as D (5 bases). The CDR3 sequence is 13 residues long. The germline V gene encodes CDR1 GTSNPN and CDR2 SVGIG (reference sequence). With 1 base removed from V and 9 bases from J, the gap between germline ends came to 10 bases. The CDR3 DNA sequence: TGTGCCTGGAGTGAGACAGTAGGTTCACCCCTCCACTTT. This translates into CAWSETVGSPLHF.

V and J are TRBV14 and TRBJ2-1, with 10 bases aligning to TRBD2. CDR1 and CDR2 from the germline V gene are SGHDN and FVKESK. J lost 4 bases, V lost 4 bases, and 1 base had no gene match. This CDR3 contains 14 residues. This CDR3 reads CASSPTSGYNEQFF. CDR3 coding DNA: TGTGCCAGCAGCCCGACTAGCGGGTACAATGAGCAGTTCTTC.

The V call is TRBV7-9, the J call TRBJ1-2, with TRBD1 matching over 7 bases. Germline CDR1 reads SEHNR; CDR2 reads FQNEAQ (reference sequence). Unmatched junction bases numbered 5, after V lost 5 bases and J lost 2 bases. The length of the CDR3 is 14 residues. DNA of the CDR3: TGTGCCAGCAGCCCCGGGACAGTAAACTATGGCTACACCTTC. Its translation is CASSPGTVNYGYTF.

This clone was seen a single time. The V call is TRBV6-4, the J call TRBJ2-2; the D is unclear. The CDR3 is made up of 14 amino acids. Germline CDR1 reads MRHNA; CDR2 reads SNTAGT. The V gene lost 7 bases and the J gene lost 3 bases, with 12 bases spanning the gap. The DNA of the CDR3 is TGTGCCAGCACCCAGTCCTTGGACACCGGGGAGCTGTTTTTT. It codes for CASTQSLDTGELFF.

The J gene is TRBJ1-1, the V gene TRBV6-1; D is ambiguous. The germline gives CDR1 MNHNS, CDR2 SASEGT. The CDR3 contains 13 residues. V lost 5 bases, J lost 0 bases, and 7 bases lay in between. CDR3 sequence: CASSPKLNTEAFF. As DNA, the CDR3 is TGTGCCAGCAGTCCAAAGTTGAACACTGAAGCTTTCTTT.

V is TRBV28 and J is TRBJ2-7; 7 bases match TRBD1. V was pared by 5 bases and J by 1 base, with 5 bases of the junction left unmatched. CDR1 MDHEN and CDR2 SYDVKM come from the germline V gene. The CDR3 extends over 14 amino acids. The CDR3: CASSKQGTSYEQYF. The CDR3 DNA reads TGTGCCAGCAGTAAACAGGGGACGTCCTACGAGCAGTACTTC.

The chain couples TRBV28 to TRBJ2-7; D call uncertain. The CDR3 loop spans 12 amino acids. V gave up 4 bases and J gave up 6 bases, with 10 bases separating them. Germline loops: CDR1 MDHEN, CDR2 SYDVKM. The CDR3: CASSWNSGEQYF. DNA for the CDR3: TGTGCCAGCAGTTGGAACTCGGGCGAGCAGTACTTC.

The CDR3 region is CASSQGGGGSYEQYF. CDR3 DNA sequence: TGTGCCAGCAGCCAAGGAGGGGGGGGTTCCTACGAGCAGTACTTC. The genes are TRBV11-3 and TRBJ2-7; TRBD2 is a possible D gene (7 bases). Trimming took off 5 bases at V and 1 base at J, with 15 bases between the two ends. In germline, CDR1 is SGHNT, CDR2 YENEEA. This CDR3 region has 15 residues.

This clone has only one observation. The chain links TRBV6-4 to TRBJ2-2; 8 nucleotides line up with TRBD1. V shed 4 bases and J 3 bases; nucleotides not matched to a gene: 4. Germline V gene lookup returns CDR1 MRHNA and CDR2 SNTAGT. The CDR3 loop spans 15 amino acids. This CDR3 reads CASSVTGAYTGELFF. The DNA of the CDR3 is TGTGCCAGCAGTGTGACAGGGGCCTACACCGGGGAGCTGTTTTTT.

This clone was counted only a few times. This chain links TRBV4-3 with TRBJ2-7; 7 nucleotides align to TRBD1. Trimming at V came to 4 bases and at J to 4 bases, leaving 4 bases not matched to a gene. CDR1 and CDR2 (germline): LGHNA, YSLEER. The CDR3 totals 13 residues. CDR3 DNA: TGCGCCAGCAGCCGCGCACAGGGGTACGAGCAGTACTTC. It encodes CASSRAQGYEQYF.

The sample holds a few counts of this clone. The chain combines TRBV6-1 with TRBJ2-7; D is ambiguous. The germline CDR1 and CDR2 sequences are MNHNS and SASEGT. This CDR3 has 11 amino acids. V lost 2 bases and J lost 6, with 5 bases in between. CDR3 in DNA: TGTGCCAGCAGTGAAATCCTCGAGCAGTACTTC. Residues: CASSEILEQYF.

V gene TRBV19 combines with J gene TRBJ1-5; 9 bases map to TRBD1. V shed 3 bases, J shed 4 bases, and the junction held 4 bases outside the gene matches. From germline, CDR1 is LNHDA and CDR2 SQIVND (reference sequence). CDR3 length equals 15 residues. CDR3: CASSMDRGFNQPQHF. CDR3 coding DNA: TGTGCCAGTAGTATGGACAGGGGCTTTAATCAGCCCCAGCATTTT. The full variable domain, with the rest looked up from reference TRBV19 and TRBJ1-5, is DGGITQSPKYLFRKEGQNVTLSCEQNLNHDAMYWYRQDPGQGLRLIYYSQIVNDFQKGDIAEGYSVSREKKESFPLTVTSAQKNPTAFYLCASSMDRGFNQPQHFGDGTRLSIL.